This TCR beta chain was captured in a study of T-cell reconstitution after alpha-beta-depleted transplantation in children. Looked up from germline, CDR1 is SGHRS and CDR2 is YFSETQ. V shed 1 base and J shed 5 bases, with 16 bases lying between them. The CDR3 spans 17 residues. The library targeted TCRbeta and was prepared with unique molecular identifiers. TCRdb fed the PCR reads into MiXCR, producing one record per CDR3 protein. The table records some 640,000 distinct CDR3 sequences, approximately 16% of them present only once. This sample comprised PBMCs from the stem cell graft donor, obtained from the stem cell graft. This chain uses TRBV5-1 with TRBJ1-6; D possibly corresponds to TRBD1 (5 bases). The receptor's source is a human donor who donated a stem cell graft to a child with acute myeloid leukemia. In nucleotides, the CDR3 is TGCGCCAGCAGCTTGACATACGGGGCAGGCGATAATTCACCCCTCCACTTT. It yields the protein CASSLTYGAGDNSPLHF.